The 28 T cell receptor beta chains below come from one sample, sequenced in a study of blood T cell repertoires in COVID-19. The table came from immunoSEQ multiplex PCR; TCRdb's copy has only in-frame clones and leaves some out. In the table there are over 150,000 clones, 88% of which are singletons. Sequenced sample: peripheral blood. These receptors were collected from a middle-aged man who had recovered from COVID-19.

This clone was picked up one time. The chain has TRBV28 and TRBJ2-3; TRBD2 might be the D (6 bases). The V gene lost 3 bases and the J gene lost 1 base, with 11 bases spanning the gap. The CDR3 covers 15 residues. Per germline, CDR1 MDHEN and CDR2 SYDVKM. CDR3 bases: TGTGCCAGCAGTTTTGGGGGGACGGGCACAGATACGCAGTATTTT. Its protein product is CASSFGGTGTDTQYF.

The gene calls are TRBV6-4 and TRBJ2-4; the D is unclear. The germline CDR1 and CDR2 sequences are MRHNA and SNTAGT. V lost 2 bases and J 1 base, leaving 6 bases between the germline ends. This CDR3 comprises 14 residues. The CDR3: CASSDDKAKNIQYF. DNA of the CDR3: TGTGCCAGCAGTGACGACAAGGCCAAAAACATTCAGTACTTC.

CDR3: CASSLLAGEVDQPQHF. The CDR3 region has the DNA TGTGCCAGCAGCTTATTGGCAGGGGAAGTGGATCAGCCCCAGCATTTT. V gene TRBV7-2 combines with J gene TRBJ1-5; TRBD1 is a possible D gene (6 bases). V lost 2 bases to trimming and J lost 5 bases, with 16 bases between them. Germline assignment: CDR1 SGHTA and CDR2 FQGNSA. The CDR3 consists of 16 residues.

The chain's CDR3 is CASRTGPETQYF. The CDR3 DNA reads TGTGCCAGCAGGACAGGGCCAGAGACCCAGTACTTC. The chain employs TRBV6-5 and TRBJ2-5; 7 bases match TRBD1. Trimming at V came to 6 bases and at J to 4 bases, leaving 2 bases not matched to a gene. This CDR3 region has 12 residues. Germline-derived CDR1 and CDR2 are MNHEY and SVGAGI.

The chain is built from TRBV5-4 and TRBJ2-7; a possible D gene is TRBD1 (6 bases). The CDR3 covers 15 residues. Per the germline V gene, CDR1 is SGHNT and CDR2 is YYREEE (reference sequence). Trimming cost V 0 bases and J 4 bases, with 14 bases left between them. CDR3: CASSLGGLGSYEQYF. DNA for the CDR3: TGTGCCAGCAGCTTGGGGGGGCTCGGAAGTTACGAGCAGTACTTC.

This chain uses TRBV6-6 with TRBJ1-4; D may be TRBD1 (5 bases). Per germline, CDR1 MNHNY and CDR2 SVGAGI (reference sequence). V was clipped by 2 bases and J by 7 bases, with 17 bases between them. This CDR3 has 16 amino acids. CDR3 region: CASSYKASGTGEKLFF. CDR3 bases: TGTGCCAGCAGTTACAAAGCTAGCGGGACCGGTGAAAAACTGTTTTTT.

The chain employs TRBV4-2 and TRBJ2-5; D is perhaps TRBD2 (5 bases). Germline CDR1 is LGHNA and CDR2 is YNFKEQ. The CDR3 consists of 13 residues. Trimming pared 0 bases from V and 5 bases from J, leaving 7 bases between. The CDR3 DNA sequence: TGTGCCAGCAGCCAAGATGCGGGTGAGACCCAGTACTTC. The encoded protein is CASSQDAGETQYF.

CDR3 nucleotide sequence: TGTGCCAGCACGAAAGGAAGCAGGGGATCAACAGATACGCAGTATTTT. Encoded protein: CASTKGSRGSTDTQYF. This chain uses TRBV2 with TRBJ2-3; TRBD1 might be the D (6 bases). V lost 7 bases, J lost 3 bases, and 20 bases lay in between. This CDR3 is 16 amino acids long. Germline values: CDR1 SNHLY, CDR2 FYNNEI.

This clone was observed a handful of times. The gene calls are TRBV27 and TRBJ1-4; possible D gene TRBD1, 6 bases. Germline V gene data show CDR1 as MNHEY and CDR2 as SMNVEV (reference sequence). There are 14 residues in the CDR3. Between the trimmed V and J ends, which lost 5 bases and 5 bases, there was a span of 12 bases. In nucleotides, the CDR3 is TGTGCCAGCAGTATGGACAGACCCAATGAAAAACTGTTTTTT. This gives the protein CASSMDRPNEKLFF.

The V call is TRBV5-1, the J call TRBJ2-7, with D possibly TRBD2 on 5 matching bases. The length of the CDR3 is 19 residues. CDR1 and CDR2 from the germline V gene are SGHRS and YFSETQ. V dropped 4 bases and J dropped 3 bases, with 29 bases sitting between them. The CDR3 is CASSRRETMRVTKIYEQYF. CDR3 DNA sequence: TGCGCCAGCAGCCGAAGAGAGACGATGCGGGTTACAAAGATCTACGAGCAGTACTTC. Looking up the rest from reference TRBV5-1 and TRBJ2-7 gives the full variable domain: KAGVTQTPRYLIKTRGQQVTLSCSPISGHRSVSWYQQTPGQGLQFLFEYFSETQRNKGNFPGRFSGRQFSNSRSEMNVSTLELGDSALYLCASSRRETMRVTKIYEQYFGPGTRLTVT.

The chain joins TRBV29-1 to TRBJ1-2, with TRBD1 as a possible D gene (5 bases). The CDR3 is 16 residues long. Trimming took off 6 bases at V and 2 bases at J, with 22 bases between the two ends. Germline V gene sequence: CDR1 SQVTM, CDR2 ANQGSEA. CDR3 sequence: CSVTARYDVRNYGYTF. The CDR3 DNA reads as TGCAGCGTGACAGCCCGGTATGACGTACGCAACTATGGCTACACCTTC.

This clone has only one observation. The chain recombines TRBV7-2 with TRBJ2-5, with 11 nucleotides matching TRBD2. Trimming took 5 bases from V and 1 from J; bases not matched to a gene: 9. The CDR3 runs 17 residues. CDR1 and CDR2 from the germline V gene are SGHTA and FQGNSA. The CDR3 DNA follows: TGTGCCAGCAGCCCCGCGGGGCTAGCGGGGGGCCAAGAGACCCAGTACTTC. This sequence encodes CASSPAGLAGGQETQYF. Complete variable domain (other parts from reference TRBV7-2 and TRBJ2-5): GAGVSQSPSNKVTEKGKDVELRCDPISGHTALYWYRQSLGQGLEFLIYFQGNSAPDKSGLPSDRFSAERTGGSVSTLTIQRTQQEDSAVYLCASSPAGLAGGQETQYFGPGTRLLVL.

In this sample, this clone turned up once. The rearrangement links TRBV5-6 to TRBJ1-1, with D uncertain. CDR1 and CDR2 from the germline V gene are SGHDT and YYEEEE. This CDR3 comprises 14 residues. Trimming stripped 4 bases from V and 3 bases from J, with 13 bases between. The CDR3 region has the DNA TGTGCCAGCAGCGGAGAGAATTGGGACACTGAAGCTTTCTTT. This codes for CASSGENWDTEAFF.

V gene TRBV6-6 combines with J gene TRBJ2-2; TRBD2 matches 9 bases. The trim removed 0 bases at V and 7 bases at J, leaving 3 bases unmatched. Germline lookup yields CDR1 MNHNY and CDR2 SVGAGI (reference sequence). The CDR3 sequence is 15 residues long. CDR3 in amino acids: CASSYSSGGGGELFF. The CDR3 DNA follows: TGTGCCAGCAGTTACTCTAGCGGGGGAGGCGGGGAGCTGTTTTTT.

V usage is TRBV6-5 and J usage is TRBJ1-6; D unclear. The CDR3 has 15 amino acids. CDR1 is MNHEY, CDR2 SVGAGI, per germline. Trimming took off 6 bases at V and 11 bases at J, with 20 bases between the two ends. CDR3 protein: CASRGFERGPTPLHF. DNA for the CDR3: TGTGCCAGCAGGGGTTTCGAACGGGGTCCGACACCCCTCCACTTT.

The chain joins TRBV6-4 to TRBJ2-2, with 9 bases aligning to TRBD2. Looked up from germline, CDR1 is MRHNA and CDR2 is SNTAGT. CDR3 length: 15 amino acids. J was trimmed by 5 bases and V by 3 bases; bases with no gene match: 4. The DNA of the CDR3 is TGTGCCAGCAGTGATCTAGCGGGACGTACCGGGGAGCTGTTTTTT. This gives the protein CASSDLAGRTGELFF.

V and J are TRBV7-2 and TRBJ2-7; the match to TRBD1 covers 7 bases. Germline lookup yields CDR1 SGHTA and CDR2 FQGNSA. V dropped 0 bases and J dropped 3; count of bases not matched to a gene: 2. This CDR3 is 14 amino acids long. The CDR3 loop reads CASSLAGTDYEQYF. The CDR3 region has the DNA TGTGCCAGCAGCTTAGCCGGGACAGACTACGAGCAGTACTTC. Full variable domain (outside the CDR3, taken from reference TRBV7-2 and TRBJ2-7): GAGVSQSPSNKVTEKGKDVELRCDPISGHTALYWYRQSLGQGLEFLIYFQGNSAPDKSGLPSDRFSAERTGGSVSTLTIQRTQQEDSAVYLCASSLAGTDYEQYFGPGTRLTVT.

V usage is TRBV4-3 and J usage is TRBJ1-1; the D gene is possibly TRBD1 (5 bases). The CDR3 extends over 15 amino acids. The germline V gene encodes CDR1 LGHNA and CDR2 YSLEER. Trimming pared 0 bases from V and 4 bases from J, leaving 12 bases between. CDR3 loop: CASSQERGKGTEAFF. CDR3 sequence (DNA): TGCGCCAGCAGCCAAGAGCGGGGCAAAGGCACTGAAGCTTTCTTT.

The rearrangement joins TRBV7-9 to TRBJ1-5, with 9 bases matching TRBD1. J gave up 0 bases and V 5 bases, and 8 bases lay outside the gene matches. The CDR3 covers 17 residues. Germline V gene lookup returns CDR1 SEHNR and CDR2 FQNEAQ (reference sequence). The CDR3 here is CASSPGQGIGSNQPQHF. The CDR3 DNA reads TGTGCCAGCAGCCCGGGACAGGGTATCGGTAGCAATCAGCCCCAGCATTTT.

CDR3 nucleotide sequence: TGTGCCAGCAGCTTAGGCAGGATCACCGGGGAGCTGTTTTTT. This encodes CASSLGRITGELFF. The V and J genes are TRBV11-2 and TRBJ2-2; D not resolved. This CDR3 contains 14 residues. Germline lookup yields CDR1 SGHAT and CDR2 FQNNGV. Trimming left V 1 base short and J 4 bases short, with 7 bases between.

This chain connects TRBV24-1 to TRBJ2-5; D unclear. The CDR3 totals 15 residues. Germline V CDR1 and CDR2: KGHDR, SFDVKD. Trimming shortened V by 9 bases and J by 5 bases, and 21 bases separated the two germline ends. CDR3 in amino acids: CATRSNINISETQYF. In DNA, the CDR3 is TGTGCCACCCGGAGCAATATAAACATTTCCGAGACCCAGTACTTC.

The chain links TRBV6-5 to TRBJ1-5; TRBD1 matches 8 bases. V lost 6 bases to trimming and J lost 5 bases; unmatched junction nucleotides: 9. The CDR3 runs 15 residues. From germline, CDR1 is MNHEY and CDR2 SVGAGI. The CDR3 region has the DNA TGTGCCAGCAGACCTGGGACAGGCAATTATCAGCCCCAGCATTTT. Encoded protein: CASRPGTGNYQPQHF.

This clone was detected once. The chain couples TRBV6-5 to TRBJ2-7; the D gene is possibly TRBD1 (5 bases). Germline lookup yields CDR1 MNHEY and CDR2 SVGAGI. The V end was cut by 6 bases, the J end by 4 bases, with 19 bases between. This CDR3 is 15 amino acids long. The CDR3 is CASRLTQSGNYEQYF. The DNA for the CDR3 is TGTGCCAGCAGACTGACCCAGTCAGGGAATTACGAGCAGTACTTC.

The rearrangement uses TRBV5-8 and TRBJ1-5, with D maybe TRBD1 (6 bases). This CDR3 region has 15 residues. With 0 bases removed from V and 2 bases from J, the gap between germline ends came to 9 bases. CDR1 and CDR2 from the germline V gene are SGHTS and YDEGEE. The chain's CDR3 is CASSLGRGRNQPQHF. CDR3 nucleotide sequence: TGTGCCAGCAGCTTGGGCAGGGGTCGCAATCAGCCCCAGCATTTT.

The J gene is TRBJ2-1, the V gene TRBV7-2; D not resolved. The CDR3 contains 14 residues. The V and J ends lost 3 bases and 6 bases respectively, with 12 bases between them. Per the germline V gene, CDR1 is SGHTA and CDR2 is FQGNSA. This CDR3 reads CASSFSDSFNEQFF. In nucleotides, the CDR3 is TGTGCCAGCAGCTTTAGTGACTCTTTCAATGAGCAGTTCTTC.

The chain couples TRBV7-3 to TRBJ2-1, with D possibly being TRBD2 (6 bases). CDR1 is SGHTA and CDR2 is FQGTGA in the germline V gene. Trimming cost V 5 bases and J 9 bases, with 26 bases left between them. This CDR3 has 17 amino acids. The DNA for the CDR3 is TGTGCCAGCAGCCCAGGTAGGGCCCTCCAAAAAGCGGGTGAGCAGTTCTTC. It yields the protein CASSPGRALQKAGEQFF.

This rearrangement joins TRBV25-1 to TRBJ2-1; D gene unclear. V lost 5 bases and J lost 0, with 11 bases in between. This CDR3 contains 15 residues. CDR1 is MGHDK and CDR2 is SYGVNS in the germline V gene. The chain's CDR3 is CASSRAISSYNEQFF. CDR3 in DNA: TGTGCCAGCAGTCGCGCAATTAGCTCCTACAATGAGCAGTTCTTC.

The chain combines TRBV5-1 with TRBJ2-7, with TRBD2 identical over 11 bases. The germline V gene has CDR1 SGHRS and CDR2 YFSETQ. CDR3 length equals 14 residues. J was trimmed by 2 bases and V by 5 bases; bases with no gene match: 3. For the CDR3, the DNA is TGCGCCAGCAGTACTAGCGGGGGCGCCTACGAGCAGTACTTC. Translating gives CASSTSGGAYEQYF.